The 27 T cell receptor beta chains presented below share a single source sample, sequenced in a study of T cells in Graves' hyperthyroidism and ophthalmopathy. RNA transcripts served as the template for amplifying TCR beta CDR3 regions. HTBI primers were employed in a first-round RT-PCR of the TCR CDR3. TCRdb re-derived calls from the multiplex PCR reads in MiXCR, one entry per CDR3 protein. The sample carries 650,000 to 800,000 distinct CDR3 sequences, 45% recorded once. The sequenced sample was peripheral blood or thyroid tissue (not recorded which). These receptor sequences come from an adult man with Graves' disease, either hyperthyroidism or ophthalmopathy (not recorded which).

The chain employs TRBV10-3 and TRBJ1-3, with D maybe TRBD1 (5 bases). There are 14 residues in the CDR3. CDR1 is ENHRY, CDR2 SYGVKD, per germline. Trimming took 7 bases from V and 2 from J, leaving 12 bases between them. CDR3 loop: CAIISQGAGNTIYF. The DNA for the CDR3 is TGTGCCATCATATCTCAGGGTGCTGGAAACACCATATATTTT.

The chain has TRBV2 and TRBJ1-2; unclear D gene. V was trimmed by 4 bases and J by 5 bases, leaving 14 bases between them. The CDR3 runs to 14 residues. Germline V gene data show CDR1 as SNHLY and CDR2 as FYNNEI. This CDR3 is CASSAGFGEYGYTF. CDR3 in DNA: TGTGCCAGCAGTGCGGGATTTGGGGAATATGGCTACACCTTC.

This chain uses TRBV6-5 with TRBJ2-7; 7 positions agree with TRBD1. Per the germline V gene, CDR1 is MNHEY and CDR2 is SVGAGI. The CDR3 spans 16 residues. Trimming took 6 bases from V and 0 from J; bases not matched to a gene: 11. The CDR3 coding sequence is TGTGCCAGCAGCCTTACCGACAGGGCAGCCTCCTACGAGCAGTACTTC. It specifies CASSLTDRAASYEQYF.

This clonotype was counted between two and nine times. The chain employs TRBV2 and TRBJ2-2, with 7 bases identical to TRBD1. This CDR3 comprises 16 residues. Looked up from germline, CDR1 is SNHLY and CDR2 is FYNNEI. J was trimmed by 0 bases and V by 6 bases; bases with no gene match: 7. This CDR3 is CASRARQGTNTGELFF. The CDR3, as DNA: TGTGCCAGCAGAGCTAGACAGGGCACGAACACCGGGGAGCTGTTTTTT.

The chain uses TRBV20-1 and TRBJ1-3, with D maybe TRBD1 (6 bases). CDR1 and CDR2 (germline): DFQATT, SNEGSKA (reference sequence). The CDR3 covers 13 residues. Trimming left V 0 bases short and J 4 bases short, with 7 bases between. The CDR3 DNA is TGCAGTGCTAGAGAACAGGGCGGAAACACCATATATTTT. Translated: CSAREQGGNTIYF.

The CDR3 DNA sequence: TGTGCCAGCAGCCAGACAGGGGGCTGGGGCGAGCAGTACTTC. This codes for CASSQTGGWGEQYF. The genes are TRBV7-9 and TRBJ2-7; 10 positions match TRBD1. The J segment lost 6 bases and the V segment lost 5 bases, leaving 7 bases of the junction unmatched. CDR3 length: 14 amino acids. CDR1 and CDR2 (germline): SEHNR, FQNEAQ (reference sequence).

Concerning this clonotype: The junction shows a germline mismatch at one end, possibly a read error. V is TRBV5-4 and J is TRBJ2-7, with 9 positions matching TRBD2. This CDR3 is 14 amino acids long. Germline CDR1 is SGHNT and CDR2 is YYREEE (reference sequence). Here the CDR3 reads CASSFSGSSCEQYF. The CDR3 region has the DNA TGTGCCAGCAGCTTTAGCGGGAGCTCCTGCGAGCAGTACTTC.

CDR3 sequence reads: CATSRGRRGELFF. DNA of the CDR3: TGTGCCACCAGCAGAGGGAGGAGGGGGGAGCTGTTTTTT. The genes are TRBV15 and TRBJ2-2; TRBD2 is a possible D gene (5 bases). In germline, CDR1 is LNHNV, CDR2 YYDKDF (reference sequence). This CDR3 is 13 amino acids long. The V gene lost 1 base and the J gene lost 8 bases, with 8 bases spanning the gap.

The chain carries TRBV20-1 and TRBJ2-7; 9 nucleotides line up with TRBD1. Germline trimming cut 0 bases from V and 4 bases from J; bases unmatched to any gene: 10. This CDR3 has 16 amino acids. Germline V gene lookup returns CDR1 DFQATT and CDR2 SNEGSKA (reference sequence). Here the CDR3 reads CSARDVGTGFTYEQYF. DNA of the CDR3: TGCAGTGCTAGAGATGTGGGGACAGGGTTTACGTACGAGCAGTACTTC.

This clonotype has a count of ten or more. This chain links TRBV7-2 with TRBJ1-6; D remains unclear. V was clipped by 6 bases and J by 9 bases, with 21 bases between them. CDR1 SGHTA and CDR2 FQGNSA come from the germline V gene. The CDR3 length is 16 residues. CDR3 sequence (DNA): TGTGCCAGCAGGTACGAGGTACGGGGAGGTATTTCACCCCTCCACTTT. Amino acid sequence: CASRYEVRGGISPLHF.

This clonotype has more than one count but fewer than ten. The chain employs TRBV7-2 and TRBJ2-3; the D is unclear. This CDR3 is 13 amino acids long. V lost 1 base, J lost 1 base, and 3 bases lay in between. Germline CDR1 and CDR2: SGHTA and FQGNSA. The CDR3 sequence: CASSLVRTDTQYF. The CDR3 nucleotides read TGTGCCAGCAGCTTAGTCCGCACAGATACGCAGTATTTT. The whole variable domain, remainder taken from reference TRBV7-2 and TRBJ2-3, is GAGVSQSPSNKVTEKGKDVELRCDPISGHTALYWYRQSLGQGLEFLIYFQGNSAPDKSGLPSDRFSAERTGGSVSTLTIQRTQQEDSAVYLCASSLVRTDTQYFGPGTRLTVL.

On this clonotype itself: A read error may be the cause here, since a much bigger clone is one base away. The rearrangement uses TRBV9 and TRBJ1-6, with 8 bases matching TRBD1. The germline gives CDR1 SGDLS, CDR2 YYNGEE. The CDR3 extends over 15 amino acids. V was pared by 0 bases and J by 9 bases, with 5 bases of the junction left unmatched. CDR3 DNA: TGTGCCAGCAGCGTAGGATGGACAGGGAGTTCACCCCTCCACTTT. Amino acids: CASSVGWTGSSPLHF.

The CDR3 DNA reads as TGTGCCAGTAGTATGACTAGCGGCCGCCCCGGGGAGCTGTTTTTT. Translation: CASSMTSGRPGELFF. The V and J genes are TRBV19 and TRBJ2-2, with 9 bases aligning to TRBD2. The CDR3 contains 15 residues. CDR1 is LNHDA, CDR2 SQIVND, per germline (reference sequence). V lost 3 bases to trimming and J lost 6 bases; unmatched junction nucleotides: 5.

This clonotype was detected only a few times. The genes are TRBV14 and TRBJ1-4, with D possibly matching TRBD1 (5 bases). Trimming took off 1 base at V and 0 bases at J, with 12 bases between the two ends. The germline CDR1 and CDR2 sequences are SGHDN and FVKESK. CDR3 length: 17 residues. The CDR3 region has the DNA TGTGCCAGCAGCCAAGGGGACGCATATTCAACTAATGAAAAACTGTTTTTT. Translated: CASSQGDAYSTNEKLFF.

V usage is TRBV7-9 and J usage is TRBJ2-7; unclear D gene. Germline-derived CDR1 and CDR2 are SEHNR and FQNEAQ (reference sequence). V dropped 5 bases and J dropped 7 bases, with 12 bases sitting between them. The length of the CDR3 is 12 residues. The CDR3 sequence is CASSAGELEQYF. CDR3 nucleotides: TGTGCCAGCAGCGCAGGAGAATTGGAGCAGTACTTC. Full variable domain (outside the CDR3, taken from reference TRBV7-9 and TRBJ2-7): DTGVSQNPRHKITKRGQNVTFRCDPISEHNRLYWYRQTLGQGPEFLTYFQNEAQLEKSRLLSDRFSAERPKGSFSTLEIQRTEQGDSAMYLCASSAGELEQYFGPGTRLTVT.

The V and J genes are TRBV9 and TRBJ2-7, with D perhaps matching TRBD2 (5 bases). CDR3 size: 14 residues. V shed 5 bases and J shed 0 bases, with 12 bases lying between them. CDR1 is SGDLS and CDR2 is YYNGEE in the germline V gene. The DNA of the CDR3 is TGTGCCAGCAGTGGGAGAGGCAACTCCTACGAGCAGTACTTC. Translating it yields CASSGRGNSYEQYF.

This clonotype was picked up many times. V gene TRBV9 combines with J gene TRBJ2-7; 8 bases agree with TRBD2. The V gene's germline CDR1 is SGDLS and CDR2 YYNGEE. The CDR3 loop spans 14 amino acids. V was pared by 0 bases and J by 7 bases, with 6 bases of the junction left unmatched. This chain's CDR3 is CASSVAGGPGEQYF. The CDR3 DNA reads as TGTGCCAGCAGCGTAGCGGGAGGGCCAGGTGAGCAGTACTTC.

Ten or more counts support this clonotype. In DNA, the CDR3 is TGTGCCAGCAGTTTTGGCAGCTCGAACTACGAGCAGTACTTC. Protein: CASSFGSSNYEQYF. The chain recombines TRBV12-3 or TRBV12-4 with TRBJ2-7; D is uncertain. With 3 bases removed from V and 3 bases from J, the gap between germline ends came to 12 bases. The CDR3 totals 14 residues.

This clonotype was detected only a few times. V and J are TRBV20-1 and TRBJ1-4; TRBD1 matches 9 bases. The CDR3 sequence is 16 residues long. V was clipped by 5 bases and J by 5 bases; unmatched bases: 12. CDR1 and CDR2 from the germline V gene are DFQATT and SNEGSKA (reference sequence). The CDR3 protein is CSAPGTGTFSNEKLFF. DNA for the CDR3: TGCAGTGCTCCCGGGACAGGGACCTTTTCCAATGAAAAACTGTTTTTT.

The CDR3 protein is CAISESKGNTIYF. In DNA, the CDR3 is TGTGCCATCAGTGAGTCGAAGGGCAACACCATATATTTT. The V and J genes are TRBV10-3 and TRBJ1-3, with D unclear. The CDR3 is 13 residues long. Per germline, CDR1 ENHRY and CDR2 SYGVKD. V gave up 0 bases and J gave up 7 bases, with 7 bases separating them.

The chain joins TRBV2 to TRBJ2-7; the D gene is possibly TRBD2 (5 bases). Germline-derived CDR1 and CDR2 are SNHLY and FYNNEI. V lost 5 bases to trimming and J lost 9 bases, with 11 bases between them. The CDR3 spans 11 residues. The CDR3 DNA reads TGTGCCAGCAGTACGGGAACCGGGCAGTACTTC. This gives the protein CASSTGTGQYF. Supplemented by reference TRBV2 and TRBJ2-7, the full variable domain reads EPEVTQTPSHQVTQMGQEVILRCVPISNHLYFYWYRQILGQKVEFLVSFYNNEISEKSEIFDDQFSVERPDGSNFTLKIRSTKLEDSAMYFCASSTGTGQYFGPGTRLTVT.

This clonotype has just one count. This may stem from a read error, because a much larger clone lies one nucleotide away. The CDR3, as DNA: TGTGCCAGCAGCTTAAGGGACAGGTACCAAGAGACCCAGTACTTC. Amino acids: CASSLRDRYQETQYF. V gene TRBV11-1 combines with J gene TRBJ2-5, with 8 bases identical to TRBD1. CDR3 length: 15 residues. V dropped 2 bases and J dropped 0; count of bases not matched to a gene: 2. Germline V gene data show CDR1 as SGHAT and CDR2 as FQDESV (reference sequence).

This clonotype showed up many times. This chain connects TRBV29-1 to TRBJ1-2, with 7 bases lining up with TRBD1. Germline assignment: CDR1 SQVTM and CDR2 ANQGSEA. The CDR3 has 14 residues. The trim removed 3 bases at V and 3 bases at J, leaving 7 bases unmatched. The CDR3 coding sequence is TGCAGCGTTGAGGGACAGAACCTCCACTATGGCTACACCTTC. As protein: CSVEGQNLHYGYTF.

The chain couples TRBV7-3 to TRBJ1-2; a possible D gene is TRBD1 (5 bases). CDR1 and CDR2 (germline): SGHTA, FQGTGA. This CDR3 is built from 15 residues. Trimming cost V 2 bases and J 1 base, with 11 bases left between them. In nucleotides, the CDR3 is TGTGCCAGCAGCTTAGCCGGGGCTAGTAACTATGGCTACACCTTC. This sequence encodes CASSLAGASNYGYTF.

The chain joins TRBV15 to TRBJ2-5, with D maybe TRBD1 (5 bases). The V end lost 6 bases, the J end lost 8 bases, and 16 bases lay between the germline ends. The CDR3 totals 13 residues. Germline-derived CDR1 and CDR2 are LNHNV and YYDKDF (reference sequence). The CDR3 region is CATRSESGATQYF. The DNA for the CDR3 is TGTGCCACCAGGAGTGAGTCTGGGGCAACCCAGTACTTC.

Of note for this clonotype: It is likely a read error, because the conserved phenylalanine at the end of the CDR3 is missing. The chain couples TRBV12-3 or TRBV12-4 to TRBJ2-7; D may be TRBD1 (5 bases). This CDR3 has 16 amino acids. V shed 3 bases and J shed 0 bases, with 15 bases lying between them. The CDR3 reads CASSFPNRTFSYEQYY. The CDR3 region has the DNA TGTGCCAGCAGTTTCCCAAACAGGACCTTCTCCTACGAGCAGTACTAC.

This clonotype turned up a few times. V is TRBV20-1 and J is TRBJ2-2; perhaps TRBD1 as D (6 bases). The CDR3 has 12 residues. V was trimmed by 5 bases and J by 3 bases, leaving 7 bases between them. In germline, CDR1 is DFQATT, CDR2 SNEGSKA (reference sequence). CDR3 DNA sequence: TGCAGTGCTGAGGGGGACACCGGGGAGCTGTTTTTT. Its translation: CSAEGDTGELFF.